This passage covers 14 T cell receptor beta chains from one sample sequenced in a study of cytomegalovirus exposure and HLA in healthy donors. PCR was performed using 60 Vbeta and 13 Jbeta primers. The repertoire was sequenced with immunoSEQ multiplex PCR; TCRdb's copy has only in-frame clones and lacks some. The sample contains some 140,000 clones, 79% of which appear only once. Material for sequencing was PBMCs. These TCRs come from a man aged 40-55 years in good health and CMV-seropositive.

V is TRBV10-3 and J is TRBJ1-5, with 7 positions matching TRBD1. This CDR3 has 13 amino acids. The germline V gene has CDR1 ENHRY and CDR2 SYGVKD. Trimming took 2 bases from V and 5 from J; bases not matched to a gene: 0. CDR3 nucleotide sequence: TGTGCCATCAGTGAGGACAGGGATCAGCCCCAGCATTTT. Encoded protein: CAISEDRDQPQHF.

The chain couples TRBV5-6 to TRBJ2-1; tentative D call: TRBD1 (6 bases). CDR3 size: 17 residues. Trimming took 0 bases from V and 7 from J, leaving 20 bases between them. The germline V gene has CDR1 SGHDT and CDR2 YYEEEE. CDR3 residues: CASSLGTALRDTNEQFF. In nucleotides, the CDR3 is TGTGCCAGCAGCTTGGGGACAGCCCTGAGGGATACGAATGAGCAGTTCTTC. The whole variable domain, filled in from reference TRBV5-6 and TRBJ2-1, reads DAGVTQSPTHLIKTRGQQVTLRCSPKSGHDTVSWYQQALGQGPQFIFQYYEEEERQRGNFPDRFSGHQFPNYSSELNVNALLLGDSALYLCASSLGTALRDTNEQFFGPGTRLTVL.

The chain is built from TRBV6-5 and TRBJ2-5, with D perhaps matching TRBD1 (6 bases). From germline, CDR1 is MNHEY and CDR2 SVGAGI. With 6 bases removed from V and 3 bases from J, the gap between germline ends came to 14 bases. The CDR3 loop spans 14 amino acids. The CDR3 DNA reads as TGTGCCAGCAGCATCAAGGGGGTCGAAGAGACCCAGTACTTC. Translated, it gives CASSIKGVEETQYF.

The chain carries TRBV6-1 and TRBJ1-5; tentative D call: TRBD1 (5 bases). The CDR3 is 13 residues long. Germline V lookup: CDR1 MNHNS, CDR2 SASEGT. Trimming pared 4 bases from V and 4 bases from J, leaving 8 bases between. CDR3 loop: CASSVTENQPQHF. The CDR3 bases are TGTGCCAGCAGTGTGACAGAAAATCAGCCCCAGCATTTT.

The rearrangement joins TRBV18 to TRBJ2-4, with D possibly being TRBD2 (5 bases). Trimming cost V 3 bases and J 0 bases, with 18 bases left between them. The germline CDR1 and CDR2 sequences are KGHSH and LQKENI. The CDR3 spans 18 residues. CDR3 in amino acids: CASSPENLIGGAKNIQYF. Written as DNA, the CDR3 is TGTGCCAGCTCACCCGAGAATCTTATCGGAGGAGCCAAAAACATTCAGTACTTC.

The chain uses TRBV11-1 and TRBJ2-2, with D hard to call. This CDR3 has 13 amino acids. The ends were cut back, 6 bases at V and 3 bases at J, with 8 bases in the middle. Germline-derived CDR1 and CDR2 are SGHAT and FQDESV (reference sequence). CDR3 loop: CASSSLDTGELFF. As DNA, the CDR3 is TGTGCCAGCAGTTCGCTAGACACCGGGGAGCTGTTTTTT.

The chain employs TRBV20-1 and TRBJ2-7; D is perhaps TRBD1 (6 bases). The germline V gene has CDR1 DFQATT and CDR2 SNEGSKA (reference sequence). The CDR3 extends over 11 amino acids. The CDR3 region is CSSGVSYEQYF. The CDR3 DNA sequence: TGCAGCTCAGGGGTCTCCTACGAGCAGTACTTC.

The chain uses TRBV9 and TRBJ1-3; D not certain. This CDR3 comprises 13 residues. Trimming shortened V by 3 bases and J by 0 bases, and 4 bases separated the two germline ends. From germline, CDR1 is SGDLS and CDR2 YYNGEE. CDR3 region: CASSAHSGNTIYF. As DNA, the CDR3 is TGTGCCAGCAGCGCACACTCTGGAAACACCATATATTTT. Full variable domain (outside the CDR3, taken from reference TRBV9 and TRBJ1-3): DSGVTQTPKHLITATGQRVTLRCSPRSGDLSVYWYQQSLDQGLQFLIQYYNGEERAKGNILERFSAQQFPDLHSELNLSSLELGDSALYFCASSAHSGNTIYFGEGSWLTVV.

The chain is built from TRBV7-3 and TRBJ2-7, with 13 nucleotides matching TRBD2. The CDR3 covers 15 residues. Germline V CDR1 and CDR2: SGHTA, FQGTGA. V lost 2 bases, J lost 9 bases, and 7 bases stayed unmatched. CDR3 DNA: TGTGCCAGCAGCTTAGAGGGGGGACTAGCGGGACGGCAGTACTTC. This gives the protein CASSLEGGLAGRQYF.

The V call is TRBV5-1, the J call TRBJ2-1; 9 bases line up with TRBD1. The CDR3 is 14 amino acids. Trimming took 6 bases from V and 7 from J; bases not matched to a gene: 8. The germline gives CDR1 SGHRS, CDR2 YFSETQ. This CDR3 reads CASTTGGAMNEQFF. In nucleotides, the CDR3 is TGCGCCAGCACAACAGGGGGCGCGATGAATGAGCAGTTCTTC.

V gene TRBV19 combines with J gene TRBJ2-7, with 14 bases aligning to TRBD2. The V and J ends lost 5 bases and 1 base, in that order; junction bases with no gene match: 7. CDR3 length equals 17 residues. Looked up from germline, CDR1 is LNHDA and CDR2 is SQIVND (reference sequence). The CDR3 region is CASSPRTSGGWSYEQYF. Written as DNA, the CDR3 is TGTGCCAGTAGTCCCCGGACTAGCGGGGGGTGGTCCTACGAGCAGTACTTC.

The chain employs TRBV19 and TRBJ1-6; D unresolved. Per germline, CDR1 LNHDA and CDR2 SQIVND (reference sequence). This CDR3 comprises 13 residues. The V and J ends lost 0 bases and 8 bases respectively, with 5 bases between them. The DNA of the CDR3 is TGTGCCAGTAGTATAGAGGGAGATTCACCCCTCCACTTT. It translates to CASSIEGDSPLHF.

The chain joins TRBV18 to TRBJ2-7; 7 nucleotides agree with TRBD2. CDR1 is KGHSH and CDR2 is LQKENI in the germline V gene. The CDR3 extends over 15 amino acids. The ends lost 5 bases at V and 2 bases at J; junction bases unmatched: 9. CDR3 sequence: CASSFMPGGPYEQYF. The CDR3 nucleotides read TGTGCCAGCTCATTTATGCCGGGAGGCCCCTACGAGCAGTACTTC.

In its sample, this clone was seen once. The V call is TRBV7-2, the J call TRBJ2-7; a possible D gene is TRBD2 (6 bases). The CDR3 extends over 15 amino acids. With 5 bases removed from V and 0 bases from J, the gap between germline ends came to 14 bases. CDR1 SGHTA and CDR2 FQGNSA come from the germline V gene. CDR3 sequence: CASSPRTTSSYEQYF. CDR3 DNA: TGTGCCAGCAGCCCCCGGACTACGAGCTCCTACGAGCAGTACTTC.